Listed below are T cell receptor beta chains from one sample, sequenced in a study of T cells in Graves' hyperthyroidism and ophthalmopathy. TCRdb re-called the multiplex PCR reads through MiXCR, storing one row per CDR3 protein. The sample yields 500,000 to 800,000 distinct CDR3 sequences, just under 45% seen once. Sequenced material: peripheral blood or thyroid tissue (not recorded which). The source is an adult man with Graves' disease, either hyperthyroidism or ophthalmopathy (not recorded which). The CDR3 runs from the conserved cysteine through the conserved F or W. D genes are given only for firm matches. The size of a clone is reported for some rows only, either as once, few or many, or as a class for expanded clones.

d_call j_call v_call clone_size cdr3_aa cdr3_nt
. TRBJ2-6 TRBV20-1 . CSARVRTF TGCAGTGCTAGAGTCCGGACTTTC
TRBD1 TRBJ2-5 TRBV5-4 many CASSLDRGRGETQYF TGTGCCAGCAGCTTGGACAGGGGGCGCGGGGAGACCCAGTACTTC
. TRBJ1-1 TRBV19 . CASSIVAAGTLNTEAFF .
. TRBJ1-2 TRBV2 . CASSPAGMNHNYGYTF TGTGCCAGCAGCCCCGCCGGGATGAATCATAACTATGGCTACACCTTC
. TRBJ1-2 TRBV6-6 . CASSESGQRYGYTF TGTGCCAGCAGTGAATCAGGCCAACGCTATGGCTACACCTTC
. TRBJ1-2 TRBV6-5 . CATSDSGRDYGYTF TGTGCCACCAGTGATTCCGGACGGGACTATGGCTACACCTTC
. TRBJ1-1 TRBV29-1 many CSVGVEEPEAFF TGCAGCGTTGGGGTGGAAGAACCTGAAGCTTTCTTT
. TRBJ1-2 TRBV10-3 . CAISAGSQGGYTF TGTGCCATCAGTGCTGGGTCCCAAGGTGGCTACACCTTC
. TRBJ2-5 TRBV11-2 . CASSFLGQGTQYF TGTGCCAGCAGCTTTCTGGGGCAGGGGACCCAGTACTTC
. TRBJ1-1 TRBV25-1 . CASSDRGQNTEAFF TGTGCCAGCAGTGATCGGGGGCAGAACACTGAAGCTTTCTTT
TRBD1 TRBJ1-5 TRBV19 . CASALDRVGNQPQHF TGTGCCAGTGCACTAGACAGGGTCGGCAATCAGCCCCAGCATTTT
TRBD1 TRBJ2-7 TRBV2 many CASSERKTGTGVGF TGTGCCAGCAGTGAACGAAAGACCGGGACAGGGGTCGGCTTC
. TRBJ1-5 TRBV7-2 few CASSPPGGRQPQHF TGTGCCAGCAGCCCCCCGGGGGGGAGGCAGCCCCAGCATTTT
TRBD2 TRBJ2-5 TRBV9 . CASSVAPPLAGGDETQYF TGTGCCAGCAGCGTAGCTCCCCCTTTAGCGGGAGGGGACGAGACCCAGTACTTC
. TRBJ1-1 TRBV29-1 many CSVVEVNTEAFF TGCAGCGTTGTAGAAGTGAACACTGAAGCTTTCTTT
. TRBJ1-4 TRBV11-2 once CASSSNNEKLFF TGTGCCAGCAGCTCTAATAATGAAAAACTGTTTTTT
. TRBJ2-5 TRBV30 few CAWSRAYQETQYF TGTGCCTGGAGTCGCGCGTACCAAGAGACCCAGTACTTC
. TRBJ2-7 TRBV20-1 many CSAREDTYEQYF TGCAGTGCTAGAGAGGACACTTACGAGCAGTACTTC
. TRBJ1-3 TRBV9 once CASSKDPSGYTIYF TGTGCCAGCAGTAAGGATCCATCTGGCTACACCATATATTTT
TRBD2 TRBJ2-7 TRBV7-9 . CASSEYSGGLYEQYF TGTGCCAGCAGCGAATATAGCGGGGGGCTTTACGAGCAGTACTTC